The 25 T cell receptor beta chains listed next were all sequenced from one sample in a study of STAT5B mutations in CD4+ large granular lymphocyte leukemia (dated by TCRdb to 2021 to 2024). Library creation used the immunoSEQ multiplex PCR assay. As stored in TCRdb, this immuneACCESS dataset retains in-frame rearrangements with V and J assigned. A fraction of the clones does not appear; measured against another copy, unresolved V genes explain less than half of the discrepancy, and the remainder lacks a known reason. Recorded for this sample are about 30,000 clones; just under 75% of them occurred a single time. Approximately 2.8% of the sample is held by the ten biggest clonotypes. Sequencing input: CD4+ T cells from blood buffy coats. These receptors were obtained from a human donor in good health.

J is TRBJ1-1 and V is TRBV18; D may be TRBD1 (5 bases). Germline assignment: CDR1 KGHSH and CDR2 LQKENI. Trimming removed 6 bases at V and 4 bases at J, with 12 bases between. This CDR3 has 13 amino acids. The CDR3 here is CASSLLGGTEAFF. The CDR3 DNA is TGTGCCAGCTCTCTCCTCGGGGGCACTGAAGCTTTCTTT.

This sequence joins TRBV30 and TRBJ2-3; D might be TRBD2 (5 bases). Trimming removed 2 bases from V and 1 base from J, with 13 bases in between. CDR1 is GTSNPN, CDR2 SVGIG, per germline (reference sequence). The CDR3 spans 15 residues. This chain's CDR3 is CAWSRTHTRTDTQYF. The DNA for the CDR3 is TGTGCCTGGAGTCGGACTCACACACGCACAGATACGCAGTATTTT.

The V and J genes are TRBV4-3 and TRBJ1-1; 8 bases map to TRBD1. The trim removed 0 bases at V and 3 bases at J, leaving 6 bases unmatched. The CDR3 is 16 amino acids. The germline CDR1 and CDR2 sequences are LGHNA and YSLEER. CDR3 loop: CASSQERTGLDTEAFF. CDR3 nucleotides: TGCGCCAGCAGCCAAGAGAGGACAGGGCTGGACACTGAAGCTTTCTTT.

The chain uses TRBV7-3 and TRBJ2-1; 7 bases match TRBD2. The germline gives CDR1 SGHTA, CDR2 FQGTGA. J lost 5 bases, V lost 2 bases, and 6 bases had no gene match. The CDR3 is 15 amino acids. The CDR3 loop reads CASSLSAGVHNEQFF. In DNA, the CDR3 is TGTGCCAGCAGCTTATCGGCGGGAGTCCACAATGAGCAGTTCTTC. The entire variable domain, with the rest obtained from reference TRBV7-3 and TRBJ2-1, is as follows: GAGVSQTPSNKVTEKGKYVELRCDPISGHTALYWYRQSLGQGPEFLIYFQGTGAADDSGLPNDRFFAVRPEGSVSTLKIQRTERGDSAVYLCASSLSAGVHNEQFFGPGTRLTVL.

The chain uses TRBV5-6 and TRBJ2-1, with D perhaps matching TRBD2 (6 bases). This CDR3 has 11 residues. V shed 0 bases and J shed 14 bases, with 9 bases lying between them. Germline V gene sequence: CDR1 SGHDT, CDR2 YYEEEE. This chain's CDR3 is CASSLAGEEFF. CDR3 nucleotide sequence: TGTGCCAGCAGCTTGGCGGGAGAGGAGTTCTTC.

The rearrangement uses TRBV25-1 and TRBJ2-1, with D maybe TRBD2 (6 bases). V dropped 4 bases and J dropped 7 bases, with 17 bases sitting between them. Germline-derived CDR1 and CDR2 are MGHDK and SYGVNS. CDR3 size: 15 residues. The CDR3 region has the DNA TGTGCCAGCAGTGGTCCAATAGTGGGAGGTAATGAGCAGTTCTTC. As protein: CASSGPIVGGNEQFF.

The chain links TRBV7-9 to TRBJ1-1, with 7 bases that match TRBD1. CDR3 length: 17 residues. Unmatched junction bases numbered 8, after V lost 1 base and J lost 0 bases. Germline CDR1 SEHNR, CDR2 FQNEAQ (reference sequence). The CDR3 protein is CASSLGTGGYMNTEAFF. In nucleotides, the CDR3 is TGTGCCAGCAGCTTAGGGACAGGAGGCTACATGAACACTGAAGCTTTCTTT.

This clone came up a few times. The V gene is TRBV7-9, the J gene TRBJ1-1; D is perhaps TRBD1 (5 bases). In germline, CDR1 is SEHNR, CDR2 FQNEAQ (reference sequence). The CDR3 extends over 15 amino acids. V gave up 6 bases and J gave up 1 base, with 15 bases separating them. This chain's CDR3 is CASRPGTDRNTEAFF. The CDR3 coding sequence is TGTGCCAGCAGGCCGGGGACGGATAGGAACACTGAAGCTTTCTTT.

This chain joins TRBV9 and TRBJ2-7, with 8 bases aligning to TRBD2. Germline V gene sequence: CDR1 SGDLS, CDR2 YYNGEE. V lost 2 bases to trimming and J lost 6 bases; unmatched junction nucleotides: 10. This CDR3 region has 15 residues. The CDR3 loop is CASSVSSSREGEQYF. The DNA of the CDR3 is TGTGCCAGCAGCGTCAGTAGTTCCCGGGAGGGCGAGCAGTACTTC.

This chain uses TRBV2 with TRBJ1-4; D call uncertain. The germline V gene encodes CDR1 SNHLY and CDR2 FYNNEI. CDR3 length: 11 amino acids. The germline V and J ends were trimmed by 4 bases and 5 bases, with 2 bases remaining between them. The CDR3: CASSVNEKLFF. CDR3 bases: TGTGCCAGCAGTGTAAATGAAAAACTGTTTTTT. The whole variable domain, filled in from reference TRBV2 and TRBJ1-4, reads EPEVTQTPSHQVTQMGQEVILRCVPISNHLYFYWYRQILGQKVEFLVSFYNNEISEKSEIFDDQFSVERPDGSNFTLKIRSTKLEDSAMYFCASSVNEKLFFGSGTQLSVL.

This clone has a single count. The genes are TRBV19 and TRBJ1-2, with 7 bases lining up with TRBD1. V lost 1 base, J lost 7 bases, and 6 bases stayed unmatched. The CDR3 contains 14 residues. The germline gives CDR1 LNHDA, CDR2 SQIVND (reference sequence). This CDR3 reads CASSIGGTAPGYTF. Here the CDR3 DNA reads TGTGCCAGTAGTATAGGTGGGACAGCCCCTGGCTACACCTTC.

This chain joins TRBV7-8 and TRBJ1-5, with D perhaps TRBD1 (6 bases). Trimming cost V 5 bases and J 6 bases, with 23 bases left between them. In germline, CDR1 is SGHVS, CDR2 FQNEAQ. CDR3 length: 17 amino acids. The CDR3 DNA sequence: TGTGCCAGCAGCACCGGGACAAATATTCTCATGGGTCAGCCCCAGCATTTT. It translates to CASSTGTNILMGQPQHF.

The chain joins TRBV5-1 to TRBJ2-2; D unclear. Between the trimmed V and J ends, which lost 0 bases and 6 bases, there was a span of 9 bases. The germline CDR1 and CDR2 sequences are SGHRS and YFSETQ. CDR3 size: 14 residues. The CDR3 DNA is TGCGCCAGCAGCTTGGGTCTCAACTCCGGGGAGCTGTTTTTT. Its translation is CASSLGLNSGELFF.

This clone came up a few times. V and J are TRBV4-2 and TRBJ2-7; 9 nucleotides agree with TRBD2. Trimming cost V 3 bases and J 3 bases; bases outside gene matches: 3. CDR3 length: 14 residues. Germline assignment: CDR1 LGHNA and CDR2 YNFKEQ. CDR3 nucleotide sequence: TGTGCCAGCAGCCAGCGGGAGGGGGGCTACGAGCAGTACTTC. Protein product: CASSQREGGYEQYF.

V and J are TRBV12-5 and TRBJ2-3; no clear D gene. Trimming removed 5 bases from V and 7 bases from J, with 4 bases in between. The CDR3 covers 10 residues. From germline, CDR1 is LGHNT and CDR2 FRNRAP. CDR3: CASGIHTQYF. The CDR3 region has the DNA TGTGCTAGTGGTATTCATACGCAGTATTTT.

The rearrangement uses TRBV19 and TRBJ2-3; D unclear. Trimming stripped 1 base from V and 2 bases from J, with 7 bases between. The CDR3 consists of 14 residues. CDR1 LNHDA and CDR2 SQIVND come from the germline V gene (reference sequence). As DNA, the CDR3 is TGTGCCAGTAGTATAGGCAGCACCACAGATACGCAGTATTTT. Translated, it gives CASSIGSTTDTQYF.

V and J are TRBV10-2 and TRBJ2-1; 10 bases line up with TRBD2. V shed 3 bases and J 6 bases; nucleotides not matched to a gene: 5. The CDR3 sequence is 15 residues long. The germline V gene has CDR1 WSHSY and CDR2 SAAADI. The CDR3: CASSENSGGSNEQFF. In nucleotides, the CDR3 is TGCGCCAGCAGTGAAAATAGCGGGGGGTCCAATGAGCAGTTCTTC.

In the case of this clone: One junction end does not reproduce the germline sequence, and a read error may be involved. The gene calls are TRBV7-7 and TRBJ1-4; 12 positions match TRBD1. This CDR3 region has 15 residues. Germline lookup yields CDR1 SSHAT and CDR2 FNYEAQ (reference sequence). CDR3 bases: TGTGCTAGCAGCCCGGGGACAGGGGGCAATGAAAAACTGTTTTTT. Amino acid sequence: CASSPGTGGNEKLFF.

The chain recombines TRBV4-1 with TRBJ2-1; 7 nucleotides align to TRBD2. CDR3 length equals 15 residues. Unmatched junction bases numbered 7, after V lost 1 base and J lost 7 bases. The V gene's germline CDR1 is MGHRA and CDR2 YSYEKL. The CDR3 spells CASSQGIARGNEQFF. The CDR3 DNA sequence: TGCGCCAGCAGCCAAGGGATAGCGCGGGGGAATGAGCAGTTCTTC.

The genes are TRBV4-3 and TRBJ2-2, with 7 nucleotides matching TRBD2. Germline loops: CDR1 LGHNA, CDR2 YSLEER. V trimming: 5 bases; J trimming: 5 bases; junction bases outside the gene matches: 11. The CDR3 runs 16 residues. The chain's CDR3 is CASSSLEEGLTGELFF. Here the CDR3 DNA reads TGCGCCAGCAGCTCACTTGAGGAGGGACTAACCGGGGAGCTGTTTTTT.

The chain joins TRBV5-4 to TRBJ2-5, with unresolved D. The J call may be wrong; the DNA end is better matched by TRBJ2-7. CDR3 size: 14 residues. The germline CDR1 and CDR2 sequences are SGHNT and YYREEE (reference sequence). CDR3 loop: CASIDGRFPYEQYF. As DNA, the CDR3 is TGTGCCAGCATAGACGGGCGGTTTCCCTACGAGCAGTACTTC.

This clone came up a few times. This sequence joins TRBV30 and TRBJ1-5; TRBD1 might be the D (5 bases). The CDR3 has 14 residues. Per the germline V gene, CDR1 is GTSNPN and CDR2 is SVGIG (reference sequence). Trimming pared 5 bases from V and 3 bases from J, leaving 14 bases between. This chain's CDR3 is CAWGGRRDNQPQHF. The CDR3 bases are TGTGCCTGGGGGGGTCGGCGGGACAATCAGCCCCAGCATTTT.

V usage is TRBV27 and J usage is TRBJ2-7; D may be TRBD1 or TRBD2 (6 bases each). V dropped 10 bases and J dropped 1 base, with 20 bases sitting between them. The length of the CDR3 is 15 residues. Germline V gene data show CDR1 as MNHEY and CDR2 as SMNVEV (reference sequence). CDR3 coding DNA: TGTGCCAACAAGGAGGGGGGTAGAGATTCCTACGAGCAGTACTTC. Translated, it gives CANKEGGRDSYEQYF.

V and J are TRBV4-3 and TRBJ1-6, with D unresolved. CDR1 is LGHNA and CDR2 is YSLEER in the germline V gene. Trimming removed 0 bases at V and 5 bases at J, with 14 bases between. The CDR3 is made up of 17 amino acids. The CDR3 loop reads CASSQEFLQLDNSPLHF. The CDR3 nucleotides read TGCGCCAGCAGCCAAGAGTTCTTGCAGTTAGATAATTCACCCCTCCACTTT.

CDR3 bases: TGTGCCAGCAGCACCCGGGACAGGTTCCGTACATTCAATGAGCAGTTCTTC. It encodes CASSTRDRFRTFNEQFF. The chain has TRBV9 and TRBJ2-1, with 8 positions matching TRBD1. CDR1 and CDR2 from the germline V gene are SGDLS and YYNGEE. With 4 bases clipped from V and 6 bases from J, the junction kept 15 bases outside the gene matches. CDR3 length equals 17 residues.